A single sample is the source of the 4 T cell receptor beta chains below, sequenced in a study of regulatory T cells in long-lasting Graves disease. Time point reported: newly diagnosed GD, antithyroid drugs for less than 3 months. TCR sequences were obtained from RNA taken from PBMCs. Researchers made TCR beta libraries by using iRepertoire HTBI primers and running Arm-PCR on CDR3 regions. TCRdb itself ran the multiplex PCR reads through MiXCR, one entry per CDR3 protein. Of 410,000 or so distinct CDR3 sequences in the sample, 15% were seen once. The sample was also linked to a second study, of T cells in Graves' hyperthyroidism and ophthalmopathy.

The material was peripheral blood mononuclear cells (PBMCs), obtained at new diagnosis, from a patient treated with antithyroid drugs. Receptor source: a woman in her twenties or thirties with Graves disease.

This clonotype was found many times. This sequence joins TRBV14 and TRBJ2-1; maybe TRBD2 (5 bases). Trimming stripped 0 bases from V and 12 bases from J, with 9 bases between. Germline V gene data show CDR1 as SGHDN and CDR2 as FVKESK. The CDR3 runs to 12 residues. DNA of the CDR3: TGTGCCAGCAGCCAAGAGCCTAGCTCGCAGTTCTTC. The encoded protein is CASSQEPSSQFF.

This clonotype was counted ten times or more. The V gene is TRBV12-3 or TRBV12-4, the J gene TRBJ2-1; 11 positions agree with TRBD2. The CDR3 is 15 residues long. V shed 6 bases and J 7 bases; nucleotides not matched to a gene: 8. CDR3 nucleotide sequence: TGTGCCAGCAGATACACTAGCGGGAGTGGGAATGAGCAGTTCTTC. This codes for CASRYTSGSGNEQFF.

This clonotype has at least ten counts. V usage is TRBV27 and J usage is TRBJ2-7; the D gene is possibly TRBD2 (5 bases). V was trimmed by 4 bases and J by 3 bases, leaving 28 bases between them. Germline values: CDR1 MNHEY, CDR2 SMNVEV (reference sequence). There are 19 residues in the CDR3. CDR3 residues: CASSSLTGRTSKDFYEQYF. For the CDR3, the DNA is TGTGCCAGCAGTTCCCTGACGGGTAGGACTTCCAAAGACTTCTACGAGCAGTACTTC.

At least ten counts were recorded for this clonotype. The rearrangement uses TRBV30 and TRBJ2-5, with D perhaps assigned TRBD1 or TRBD2 (6 bases each). This CDR3 is built from 16 residues. Germline V gives CDR1 GTSNPN, CDR2 SVGIG (reference sequence). V gave up 3 bases and J gave up 6 bases, with 23 bases separating them. The CDR3 coding sequence is TGTGCCTGGAGGGGACGTGCCCAGAGGGGGGAAAAGACCCAGTACTTC. This sequence encodes CAWRGRAQRGEKTQYF. The variable domain in full, completed from reference TRBV30 and TRBJ2-5, reads SQTIHQWPATLVQPVGSPLSLECTVEGTSNPNLYWYRQAAGRGLQLLFYSVGIGQISSEVPQNLSASRPQDRQFILSSKKLLLSDSGFYLCAWRGRAQRGEKTQYFGPGTRLLVL.